This TCR beta chain was recorded in a study of glioma-infiltrating T cells after dendritic cell vaccination. As for time point: after dendritic cell vaccination, including at tumor progression/relapse. The CDR3 loop spans 13 amino acids. Germline CDR1 SGHTA, CDR2 FQGNSA. V shed 4 bases and J 5 bases; nucleotides not matched to a gene: 4. Assay: immunoSEQ multiplex PCR; the TCRdb copy retains only in-frame clones and omits some. The sample records 65,000 or so clones, roughly 86% being singletons. Source: blood, taken after dendritic cell vaccination. The TCR was taken from a human donor with glioblastoma. The chain joins TRBV7-2 to TRBJ1-1, with 7 bases identical to TRBD1. The CDR3 sequence: CASSSQQGTEAFF. The DNA for the CDR3 is TGTGCCAGCAGCTCCCAACAGGGGACTGAAGCTTTCTTT. The whole variable domain, filled in from reference TRBV7-2 and TRBJ1-1, reads GAGVSQSPSNKVTEKGKDVELRCDPISGHTALYWYRQSLGQGLEFLIYFQGNSAPDKSGLPSDRFSAERTGGSVSTLTIQRTQQEDSAVYLCASSSQQGTEAFFGQGTRLTVV.